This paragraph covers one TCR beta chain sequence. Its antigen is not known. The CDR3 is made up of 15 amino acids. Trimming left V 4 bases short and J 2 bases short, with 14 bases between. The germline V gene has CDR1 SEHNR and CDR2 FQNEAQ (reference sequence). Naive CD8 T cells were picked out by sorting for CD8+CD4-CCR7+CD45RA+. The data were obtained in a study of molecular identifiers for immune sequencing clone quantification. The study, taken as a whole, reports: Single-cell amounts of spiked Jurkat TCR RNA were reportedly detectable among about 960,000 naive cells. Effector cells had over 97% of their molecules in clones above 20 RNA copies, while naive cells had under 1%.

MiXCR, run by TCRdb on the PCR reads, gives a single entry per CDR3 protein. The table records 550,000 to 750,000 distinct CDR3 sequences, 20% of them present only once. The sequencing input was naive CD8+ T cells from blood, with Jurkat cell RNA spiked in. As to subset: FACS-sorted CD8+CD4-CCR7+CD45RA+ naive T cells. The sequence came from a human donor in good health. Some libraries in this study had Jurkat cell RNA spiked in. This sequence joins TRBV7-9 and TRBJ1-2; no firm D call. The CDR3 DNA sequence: TGTGCCAGCAGCTCTGTTTTACGTGGAAACTATGGCTACACCTTC. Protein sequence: CASSSVLRGNYGYTF.